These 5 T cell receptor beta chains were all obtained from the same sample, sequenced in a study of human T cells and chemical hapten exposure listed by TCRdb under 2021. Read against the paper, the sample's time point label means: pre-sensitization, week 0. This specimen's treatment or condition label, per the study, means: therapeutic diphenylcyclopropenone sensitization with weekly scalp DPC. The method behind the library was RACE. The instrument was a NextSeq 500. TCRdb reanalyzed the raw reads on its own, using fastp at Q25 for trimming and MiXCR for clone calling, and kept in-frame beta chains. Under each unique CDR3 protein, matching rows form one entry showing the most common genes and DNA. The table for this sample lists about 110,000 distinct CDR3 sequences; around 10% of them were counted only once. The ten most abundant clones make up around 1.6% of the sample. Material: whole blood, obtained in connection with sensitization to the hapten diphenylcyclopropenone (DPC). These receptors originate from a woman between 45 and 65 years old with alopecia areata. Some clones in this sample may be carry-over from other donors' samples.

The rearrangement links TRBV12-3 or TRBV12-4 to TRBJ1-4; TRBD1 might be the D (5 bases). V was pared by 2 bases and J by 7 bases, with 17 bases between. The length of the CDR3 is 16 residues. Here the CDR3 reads CASSLLSGAPPEKLFF. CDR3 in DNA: TGTGCCAGCAGTTTACTAAGCGGGGCGCCTCCTGAAAAACTGTTTTTT.

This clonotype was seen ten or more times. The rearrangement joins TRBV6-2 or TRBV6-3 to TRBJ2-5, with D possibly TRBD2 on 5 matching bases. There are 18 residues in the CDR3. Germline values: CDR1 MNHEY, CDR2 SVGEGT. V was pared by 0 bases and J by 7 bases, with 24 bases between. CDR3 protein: CASSYSTGMGSKRWTQYF. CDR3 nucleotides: TGTGCCAGCAGTTACTCAACGGGGATGGGGAGCAAGAGATGGACCCAGTACTTC.

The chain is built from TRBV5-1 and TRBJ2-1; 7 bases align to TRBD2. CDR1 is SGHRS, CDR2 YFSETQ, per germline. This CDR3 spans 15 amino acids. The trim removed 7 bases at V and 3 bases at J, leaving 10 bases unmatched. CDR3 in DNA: TGCGCCAGCCGCCCAAGCGGGACTTACTACAATGAGCAGTTCTTC. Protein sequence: CASRPSGTYYNEQFF. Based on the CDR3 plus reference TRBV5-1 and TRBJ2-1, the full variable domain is KAGVTQTPRYLIKTRGQQVTLSCSPISGHRSVSWYQQTPGQGLQFLFEYFSETQRNKGNFPGRFSGRQFSNSRSEMNVSTLELGDSALYLCASRPSGTYYNEQFFGPGTRLTVL.

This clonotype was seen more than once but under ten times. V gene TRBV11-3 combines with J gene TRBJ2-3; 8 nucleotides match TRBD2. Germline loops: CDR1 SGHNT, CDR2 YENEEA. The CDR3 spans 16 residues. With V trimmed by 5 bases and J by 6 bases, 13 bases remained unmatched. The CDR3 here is CASSPRLTGGPDTQYF. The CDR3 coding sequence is TGTGCCAGCAGCCCCCGATTAACGGGAGGGCCGGATACGCAGTATTTT.

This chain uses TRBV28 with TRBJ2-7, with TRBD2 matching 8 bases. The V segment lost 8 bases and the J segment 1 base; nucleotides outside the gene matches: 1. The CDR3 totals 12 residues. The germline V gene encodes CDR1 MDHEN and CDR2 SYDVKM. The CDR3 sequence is CASRGGSYEQYF. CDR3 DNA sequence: TGTGCCAGCCGGGGGGGATCCTACGAGCAGTACTTC.